A single sample gave rise to the 20 T cell receptor beta chains below, sequenced in a study of blood T cell repertoires in COVID-19. Repertoires were generated with immunoSEQ multiplex PCR, while TCRdb's copy carries only in-frame clones and drops some. The sample includes some 190,000 clones, about 84% of them seen just once. The sequenced sample was peripheral blood. Receptors originate from a person between 70 and 80 years old with COVID-19, enrolled during active disease.

The chain is built from TRBV6-1 and TRBJ2-5; D uncertain. The germline V gene has CDR1 MNHNS and CDR2 SASEGT. Deletions cut 3 bases from V and 5 bases from J, with 10 bases between. The CDR3 consists of 13 residues. Here the CDR3 DNA reads TGTGCCAGCAGTGATTGGCTTTGGGAGACCCAGTACTTC. Amino acid sequence: CASSDWLWETQYF.

The chain carries TRBV5-1 and TRBJ2-2, with D maybe TRBD1 (5 bases). The length of the CDR3 is 15 residues. Between the trimmed V and J ends, which lost 4 bases and 3 bases, there was a span of 13 bases. The germline CDR1 and CDR2 sequences are SGHRS and YFSETQ. CDR3 bases: TGCGCCAGCAGCGAAGTTAGGGGCGACACCGGGGAGCTGTTTTTT. Translating it yields CASSEVRGDTGELFF.

The chain uses TRBV13 and TRBJ2-5; 15 bases are a match to TRBD2. Per germline, CDR1 PRHDT and CDR2 FYEKMQ (reference sequence). CDR3 size: 18 residues. V trimming: 4 bases; J trimming: 2 bases; junction bases outside the gene matches: 8. The CDR3 spells CASSSPGGLAGGQETQYF. The CDR3, as DNA: TGTGCCAGCAGCTCACCCGGGGGACTAGCGGGGGGACAAGAGACCCAGTACTTC.

The chain employs TRBV29-1 and TRBJ2-7; D possibly corresponds to TRBD2 (5 bases). The ends were cut back, 4 bases at V and 4 bases at J, with 14 bases in the middle. The CDR3 covers 13 residues. The germline V gene has CDR1 SQVTM and CDR2 ANQGSEA. Here the CDR3 reads CSVVTGTQYEQYF. DNA of the CDR3: TGCAGCGTTGTAACGGGAACACAGTACGAGCAGTACTTC.

The chain couples TRBV7-2 to TRBJ1-6; possibly TRBD1 for D (5 bases). The germline gives CDR1 SGHTA, CDR2 FQGNSA. V gave up 2 bases and J gave up 7 bases, with 15 bases separating them. The CDR3 is made up of 16 amino acids. Here the CDR3 reads CASSLIPRAVNSPLHF. CDR3 DNA: TGTGCCAGCAGCTTAATTCCCAGGGCCGTGAATTCACCCCTCCACTTT.

The V and J genes are TRBV28 and TRBJ2-3; the D gene is possibly TRBD2 (7 bases). Per the germline V gene, CDR1 is MDHEN and CDR2 is SYDVKM. Trimming shortened V by 3 bases and J by 4 bases, and 17 bases separated the two germline ends. This CDR3 comprises 16 residues. CDR3 nucleotides: TGTGCCAGCAGTTTCCAGACCGGGGGGCGGCCAGATACGCAGTATTTT. Protein: CASSFQTGGRPDTQYF.

This clone was seen only a few times. The chain carries TRBV4-1 and TRBJ1-1, with no clear D. CDR3 length: 19 residues. CDR1 is MGHRA and CDR2 is YSYEKL in the germline V gene. V shed 0 bases and J shed 1 base, with 21 bases lying between them. The CDR3 protein is CASSQEGGSGLPRNTEAFF. The CDR3, as DNA: TGCGCCAGCAGCCAAGAAGGCGGCTCGGGTCTACCCAGGAACACTGAAGCTTTCTTT.

The chain uses TRBV11-2 and TRBJ2-3; D gene uncertain. Germline lookup yields CDR1 SGHAT and CDR2 FQNNGV. Between the trimmed V and J ends, which lost 2 bases and 4 bases, there was a span of 10 bases. This CDR3 contains 14 residues. For the CDR3, the DNA is TGTGCCAGCAGCTTACGTCGGGTCGCAGATACGCAGTATTTT. Translated, it gives CASSLRRVADTQYF.

The chain couples TRBV15 to TRBJ1-2; 7 nucleotides align to TRBD1. Trimming removed 7 bases from V and 2 bases from J; junction bases left unmatched: 4. CDR1 is LNHNV and CDR2 is YYDKDF in the germline V gene (reference sequence). The CDR3 runs to 13 residues. The CDR3 bases are TGTGCCACCAAGCCAGGGGGAAACTATGGCTACACCTTC. Translation gives CATKPGGNYGYTF.

The chain combines TRBV30 with TRBJ2-7, with a weak D call TRBD1 (6 bases). V dropped 3 bases and J dropped 6 bases, with 18 bases sitting between them. CDR1 and CDR2 (germline): GTSNPN, SVGIG (reference sequence). The CDR3 spans 14 residues. The CDR3 loop reads CAWSKNRVSGEQYF. The CDR3, as DNA: TGTGCCTGGAGCAAAAACAGGGTCTCGGGCGAGCAGTACTTC.

The chain uses TRBV27 and TRBJ1-3; D is perhaps TRBD1 (6 bases). Germline V CDR1 and CDR2: MNHEY, SMNVEV (reference sequence). V was cut by 5 bases and J by 5 bases, with 13 bases left in between. CDR3 length: 14 residues. CDR3 DNA: TGTGCCAGCAGTCCCCACCGGGACAGAAACACCATATATTTT. Translated, it gives CASSPHRDRNTIYF.

The J gene is TRBJ2-1, the V gene TRBV24-1, with TRBD2 matching 12 bases. The germline CDR1 and CDR2 sequences are KGHDR and SFDVKD. The V gene end was trimmed by 0 bases and the J gene end by 7 bases; junction bases not matched to a gene: 0. The CDR3 runs to 15 residues. The CDR3 DNA follows: TGTGCCACCAGTGATTTGGGGACTAGCGGGAATGAGCAGTTCTTC. It codes for CATSDLGTSGNEQFF.

The V and J genes are TRBV2 and TRBJ1-2; maybe TRBD1 (6 bases). The CDR3 runs to 13 residues. CDR1 is SNHLY, CDR2 FYNNEI, per germline. Trimming took 2 bases from V and 7 from J, leaving 11 bases between them. CDR3 sequence: CASSERQGPGYTF. The CDR3 DNA follows: TGTGCCAGCAGTGAAAGGCAGGGGCCTGGCTACACCTTC.

The chain combines TRBV5-6 with TRBJ2-3; D is unclear. Germline CDR1 is SGHDT and CDR2 is YYEEEE. This CDR3 has 12 residues. V was clipped by 7 bases and J by 1 base, with 7 bases between them. This CDR3 reads CASHAGTDTQYF. The CDR3 DNA reads as TGTGCCAGCCACGCGGGCACAGATACGCAGTATTTT.

The chain combines TRBV4-3 with TRBJ1-4; tentative D call: TRBD1 (6 bases). The CDR3 has 17 residues. Trimming removed 1 base from V and 8 bases from J, with 20 bases in between. The germline CDR1 and CDR2 sequences are LGHNA and YSLEER. For the CDR3, the DNA is TGCGCCAGCAGCCAAGGTCGGGGCACAGGGCCTTGGGAAAAACTGTTTTTT. Its protein product is CASSQGRGTGPWEKLFF.

The V gene is TRBV5-6, the J gene TRBJ2-2; unclear D gene. The CDR3 contains 13 residues. V lost 7 bases and J lost 2, with 9 bases in between. CDR1 SGHDT and CDR2 YYEEEE come from the germline V gene. CDR3 amino acids: CASWAVNTGELFF. The CDR3 nucleotides read TGTGCCAGCTGGGCAGTTAACACCGGGGAGCTGTTTTTT. Supplemented by reference TRBV5-6 and TRBJ2-2, the full variable domain reads DAGVTQSPTHLIKTRGQQVTLRCSPKSGHDTVSWYQQALGQGPQFIFQYYEEEERQRGNFPDRFSGHQFPNYSSELNVNALLLGDSALYLCASWAVNTGELFFGEGSRLTVL.

J is TRBJ2-2 and V is TRBV7-3, with D possibly being TRBD1 (5 bases). The CDR3 spans 16 residues. The germline V gene encodes CDR1 SGHTA and CDR2 FQGTGA. Trimming cost V 4 bases and J 6 bases, with 18 bases left between them. CDR3 in amino acids: CASSSMDTGSPGELFF. The CDR3 region has the DNA TGTGCCAGCAGCTCGATGGACACCGGGTCGCCCGGGGAGCTGTTTTTT.

The CDR3: CASTDGPSDTANYGYTF. The CDR3 DNA reads as TGTGCCAGTACAGACGGTCCCTCGGATACAGCTAACTATGGCTACACCTTC. The chain joins TRBV19 to TRBJ1-2; D not resolved. The germline V and J ends were trimmed by 7 bases and 0 bases, with 21 bases remaining between them. The CDR3 extends over 17 amino acids. Germline-derived CDR1 and CDR2 are LNHDA and SQIVND (reference sequence).

The gene calls are TRBV19 and TRBJ2-5, with 12 bases lining up with TRBD2. The germline CDR1 and CDR2 sequences are LNHDA and SQIVND (reference sequence). The length of the CDR3 is 16 residues. V shed 7 bases, J shed 2 bases, and the junction held 8 bases outside the gene matches. The chain's CDR3 is CASTPRLAGAQETQYF. CDR3 nucleotides: TGTGCCAGTACCCCACGACTAGCGGGGGCTCAAGAGACCCAGTACTTC.

The chain is built from TRBV2 and TRBJ2-7, with a tentative D call TRBD2 (5 bases). There are 15 residues in the CDR3. Germline loops: CDR1 SNHLY, CDR2 FYNNEI. Trimming took off 5 bases at V and 3 bases at J, with 17 bases between the two ends. This CDR3 is CASSPTGKIGYEQYF. For the CDR3, the DNA is TGTGCCAGCAGTCCAACGGGGAAGATAGGCTACGAGCAGTACTTC.